What follows is one TCR beta chain and its context. Its antigen specificity is not known. The input lacks base qualities; no much larger clone sits a single base away. This specimen comes from a study of blood T cell repertoires in COVID-19 (TCRdb year 2020). Regarding the complete study: Samples covering the acute and convalescent phases of COVID-19 were provided by collaborators in the United States, Italy and Spain. The prospective study material was composed of cDNA or gDNA derived from T cells, B-cell-depleted T cells, or PBMCs. The dataset comprised deeply sampled blood TCRbeta repertoires from subjects exposed to, actively infected with, or recovered from COVID-19. The repertoires were made available in a free public database intended to serve as a resource for research on the immune response to SARS-CoV-2. Samples were obtained from the ongoing ImmuneRACE study (first 160 participants) and from some 1,300 subjects provided by 6 global collaborators. The sample metadata nearly always contained a de-identified subject ID, COVID-19 status, age in years and sex. Where HLA class I and class II types were available, the types were taken from metadata supplied by the sample provider, not from assay-based typing. Study-wide findings and limitations: Clinical and demographic metadata were provided uncurated, with the amount varying by source and participant.

Reading from cysteine to phenylalanine, the CDR3 counts 15 amino acids. The DNA shown is the 45-base CDR3, in frame from base 1. The collaborating institutions used their own protocols to collect whole blood in K2EDTA tubes. For TCRbeta analysis, collaborators shipped samples as frozen whole blood, isolated PBMCs, or DNA extracted from either of those sample types. TCRbeta CDR3 regions were amplified from genomic DNA by means of the immunoSEQ Assay, a bias-controlled multiplex PCR. Per the original workflow: Nucleated cell counts per sample were estimated from amplification of reference gene primers within the assay. Sequence reads were collapsed and filtered to measure the absolute abundance of every unique TCRbeta CDR3 rearrangement. For each sample, productive Simpson clonality was calculated by taking the square root of Simpson's diversity index across productive rearrangements. TCRdb limited this immuneACCESS table to in-frame rearrangements with V and J called. A share of clones is missing; checked studies link under half to unresolved V genes, and the rest is unexplained. Clonal size and the V and J genes are those of that table, whereas D and trimming came from the DNA. In all, the sample holds fewer than 65,000 clones, and roughly nine tenths of those were seen once. The ten top clones hold 1.6% of the sample.

Sequencing was done on a sample of peripheral blood. The receptor's source is a man aged 55-75 years with acute or convalescent COVID-19. The chain links TRBV21-1 with TRBJ1-4. TRBV21-1 is flagged as a pseudogene. The CDR3 loop reads CASSKLEGTDEKLFF. The nucleotide sequence reads as follows: TGTGCCAGCAGCAAGTTAGAGGGGACTGATGAAAAACTGTTTTTT.